The 20 T cell receptor beta chains given below trace back to one sample, sequenced in a study of T cells in Graves' hyperthyroidism and ophthalmopathy (dated by TCRdb to about 2019). Library preparation employed multiplex PCR. The reads were generated on an Illumina HiSeq 2000. TCR beta CDR3 regions were amplified from RNA transcripts. For the first round of RT-PCR on the TCR CDR3, the HTBI primer set was used together with the Qiagen OneStep RT-PCR kit. TCRdb handled the public reads itself, with Q25 trimming in fastp and clone calling in MiXCR, and kept productive beta chains. Identical CDR3 proteins give one entry, which carries the most common genes and DNA. The sample records hundreds of thousands of distinct CDR3 sequences, about 15% of which are singletons. The ten largest clones add up to approximately 30% of the sample. The specimen sequenced was blood. These receptors all stem from a young woman with Graves' hyperthyroidism.

In its sample, this clonotype was seen a few times. The chain uses TRBV28 and TRBJ2-7, with D perhaps assigned TRBD1 or TRBD2 (6 bases each). Germline loops: CDR1 MDHEN, CDR2 SYDVKM. The CDR3 is 14 amino acids. V gave up 5 bases and J gave up 4 bases, with 15 bases separating them. The CDR3, as DNA: TGTGCCAGCAGTCCGGGGGCAGGGAGGTACGAGCAGTACTTC. Protein: CASSPGAGRYEQYF.

The J gene is TRBJ1-3, the V gene TRBV6-1; D is perhaps TRBD1 (5 bases). The ends were cut back, 7 bases at V and 0 bases at J, with 13 bases in the middle. Germline V gene data show CDR1 as MNHNS and CDR2 as SASEGT. The CDR3 runs to 15 residues. The CDR3 coding sequence is TGTGCCAGCACCTCCGGGACTGTCTCTGGAAACACCATATATTTT. Translated: CASTSGTVSGNTIYF.

Ten or more counts support this clonotype. J is TRBJ2-7 and V is TRBV3-1, with a possible D match to TRBD1 (6 bases). The germline V gene has CDR1 LGHDT and CDR2 YNNKEL (reference sequence). The CDR3 sequence is 13 residues long. With 8 bases removed from V and 6 bases from J, the gap between germline ends came to 17 bases. The CDR3 is CASGRQDLGEQYF. The CDR3 DNA reads TGTGCCAGCGGTCGACAGGATCTGGGCGAGCAGTACTTC.

This clonotype has ten or more counts. V gene TRBV18 combines with J gene TRBJ1-1; 8 bases are shared with TRBD1. The CDR3 consists of 12 residues. Germline V lookup: CDR1 KGHSH, CDR2 LQKENI. With 7 bases clipped from V and 4 bases from J, the junction kept 2 bases outside the gene matches. CDR3 sequence (DNA): TGTGCCAGCTTGACAGGGGCCACTGAAGCTTTCTTT. Residues: CASLTGATEAFF.

This sequence joins TRBV5-5 and TRBJ2-1; D possibly corresponds to TRBD1 (6 bases). The CDR3 extends over 15 amino acids. V lost 1 base to trimming and J lost 4 bases, with 12 bases between them. Per the germline V gene, CDR1 is SGHKS and CDR2 is YYEKEE (reference sequence). The CDR3 protein is CASSLSGHPYNEQFF. The CDR3, as DNA: TGTGCCAGCAGCTTGTCGGGACACCCATACAATGAGCAGTTCTTC.

This clonotype was counted between two and nine times. The chain couples TRBV18 to TRBJ2-7, with a tentative D call TRBD2 (6 bases). CDR1 is KGHSH and CDR2 is LQKENI in the germline V gene. CDR3 length: 17 residues. Trimming pared 3 bases from V and 2 bases from J, leaving 20 bases between. Here the CDR3 reads CASSPPNRLAAPYEQYF. The CDR3 coding sequence is TGTGCCAGCTCACCCCCCAACCGGTTAGCGGCCCCCTACGAGCAGTACTTC.

Comment on this clonotype: The CDR3 ends on some other residue instead of the conserved phenylalanine or tryptophan, so this is likely a read error. V usage is TRBV2 and J usage is TRBJ1-6; the D gene is possibly TRBD1 (6 bases). Between the trimmed V and J ends, which lost 9 bases and 5 bases, there was a span of 8 bases. CDR1 and CDR2 from the germline V gene are SNHLY and FYNNEI. This CDR3 has 12 residues. The CDR3, as DNA: TGTGCCAGTGGGACAAATAATTCACCCCTCCACTCT. Protein product: CASGTNNSPLHS.

Many counts were recorded for this clonotype. The rearrangement links TRBV6-1 to TRBJ1-1; D call uncertain. Trimming removed 2 bases at V and 3 bases at J, with 10 bases between. Germline V gives CDR1 MNHNS, CDR2 SASEGT. This CDR3 has 14 residues. The CDR3 is CASSEWAADTEAFF. DNA of the CDR3: TGTGCCAGCAGTGAATGGGCAGCAGACACTGAAGCTTTCTTT.

Ten or more counts support this clonotype. V gene TRBV6-1 combines with J gene TRBJ2-1; perhaps D is TRBD1 or TRBD2 (5 bases each). The CDR3 loop spans 16 amino acids. V was cut by 5 bases and J by 0 bases, with 14 bases left in between. CDR1 is MNHNS and CDR2 is SASEGT in the germline V gene. The CDR3: CASSYGTPSSYNEQFF. The CDR3 DNA is TGTGCCAGCAGTTATGGGACCCCGAGCTCCTACAATGAGCAGTTCTTC.

This clonotype has a handful of counts. The rearrangement uses TRBV13 and TRBJ1-4; D ambiguous. Germline CDR1 PRHDT, CDR2 FYEKMQ (reference sequence). Deletions cut 2 bases from V and 5 bases from J, with 9 bases between. This CDR3 is 14 amino acids long. As DNA, the CDR3 is TGTGCCAGCAGCTTACGGCAGTTGAATGAAAAACTGTTTTTT. Translated: CASSLRQLNEKLFF. The full variable domain, rest sourced from reference TRBV13 and TRBJ1-4, is AAGVIQSPRHLIKEKRETATLKCYPIPRHDTVYWYQQGPGQDPQFLISFYEKMQSDKGSIPDRFSAQQFSDYHSELNMSSLELGDSALYFCASSLRQLNEKLFFGSGTQLSVL.

This clonotype has ten or more counts. The rearrangement uses TRBV12-3 or TRBV12-4 and TRBJ2-3, with 11 bases identical to TRBD2. The CDR3 has 15 residues. V gave up 7 bases and J gave up 4 bases; unmatched junction bases: 7. CDR3 nucleotide sequence: TGTGCCAGCACCCCGACTAGCGGGATGTCAGATACGCAGTATTTT. It yields the protein CASTPTSGMSDTQYF.

The J gene is TRBJ1-2, the V gene TRBV29-1; 10 bases align to TRBD1. V lost 5 bases to trimming and J lost 8 bases; unmatched junction nucleotides: 11. The length of the CDR3 is 14 residues. Germline lookup yields CDR1 SQVTM and CDR2 ANQGSEA. The CDR3 DNA reads as TGCAGCGTTCGCGAACAGGCGACAGGGGGCGGCTACACCTTC. Amino acid sequence: CSVREQATGGGYTF.

This clonotype was detected many times. This chain connects TRBV27 to TRBJ2-7; no reliable D call. Germline CDR1 MNHEY, CDR2 SMNVEV (reference sequence). Trimming left V 6 bases short and J 4 bases short, with 16 bases between. This CDR3 has 14 residues. The CDR3 loop reads CASSYSGDRYEQYF. The CDR3 nucleotides read TGTGCCAGCAGCTACAGTGGGGATCGGTACGAGCAGTACTTC.

In its sample, this clonotype was seen many times. The chain couples TRBV5-5 to TRBJ2-1, with D perhaps TRBD1 or TRBD2 (5 bases each). This CDR3 contains 14 residues. Germline V gives CDR1 SGHKS, CDR2 YYEKEE (reference sequence). The V end lost 7 bases, the J end lost 2 bases, and 13 bases lay between the germline ends. The CDR3 spells CASLGEFTYNEQFF. CDR3 bases: TGTGCCAGCTTGGGGGAGTTTACCTACAATGAGCAGTTCTTC.

This clonotype appeared many times. The chain links TRBV20-1 to TRBJ2-5; D ambiguous. Between the trimmed V and J ends, which lost 4 bases and 5 bases, there was a span of 14 bases. The germline gives CDR1 DFQATT, CDR2 SNEGSKA (reference sequence). CDR3 length: 13 residues. The CDR3 loop reads CSAISPTSETQYF. CDR3 nucleotides: TGCAGTGCTATTTCACCGACATCGGAGACCCAGTACTTC.

The sample holds many counts of this clonotype. J is TRBJ2-3 and V is TRBV2; 7 bases are shared with TRBD2. Germline assignment: CDR1 SNHLY and CDR2 FYNNEI. J was trimmed by 7 bases and V by 6 bases; bases with no gene match: 13. The CDR3 has 15 residues. The CDR3, as DNA: TGTGCCAGCAGGCGCAGACTAGCTGGTGAGCATACGCAGTATTTT. This encodes CASRRRLAGEHTQYF.

Ten or more counts support this clonotype. The rearrangement links TRBV7-9 to TRBJ1-1, with 7 nucleotides matching TRBD1. There are 16 residues in the CDR3. Germline loops: CDR1 SEHNR, CDR2 FQNEAQ (reference sequence). V dropped 1 base and J dropped 5; count of bases not matched to a gene: 10. The CDR3 reads CASSLGRDSLLTEAFF. The DNA for the CDR3 is TGTGCCAGCAGCTTAGGGAGGGACAGCCTCTTGACTGAAGCTTTCTTT.

This rearrangement joins TRBV5-1 to TRBJ2-5; 10 bases are a match to TRBD2. Per the germline V gene, CDR1 is SGHRS and CDR2 is YFSETQ. The CDR3 sequence is 15 residues long. V was clipped by 4 bases and J by 3 bases; unmatched bases: 6. This CDR3 is CASSRTSGNKETQYF. DNA of the CDR3: TGCGCCAGCAGCCGAACTAGCGGGAATAAAGAGACCCAGTACTTC.

Many counts were recorded for this clonotype. The chain uses TRBV20-1 and TRBJ2-2, with D perhaps given as TRBD1 or TRBD2 (5 bases each). Germline V CDR1 and CDR2: DFQATT, SNEGSKA (reference sequence). Trimming removed 3 bases at V and 5 bases at J, with 10 bases between. This CDR3 spans 13 amino acids. DNA for the CDR3: TGCAGTGCTAGCGGGACGTTGACCGGGGAGCTGTTTTTT. This sequence encodes CSASGTLTGELFF.

The chain joins TRBV4-2 to TRBJ2-1; tentatively, D is TRBD1 or TRBD2 (5 bases each). From germline, CDR1 is LGHNA and CDR2 YNFKEQ. Between the trimmed V and J ends, which lost 4 bases and 4 bases, there was a span of 11 bases. This CDR3 comprises 14 residues. CDR3 in amino acids: CASSPGTDYNEQFF. Here the CDR3 DNA reads TGTGCCAGCAGCCCGGGGACGGATTACAATGAGCAGTTCTTC.